The 10 T cell receptor beta chains given below trace back to one sample, sequenced in a study of blood T cell repertoires in COVID-19. Clones were sequenced by immunoSEQ multiplex PCR, and TCRdb holds only the in-frame ones, with some missing. Among approximately 120,000 clones, over 70% were seen once, and the ten largest hold around 4.2%. The sequencing input was peripheral blood. Receptors were obtained from a human donor in a cohort sampled during active or convalescent COVID-19.

The genes are TRBV5-1 and TRBJ2-2; 8 bases match TRBD1. Germline V gene lookup returns CDR1 SGHRS and CDR2 YFSETQ. The CDR3 has 16 amino acids. Losses at the gene ends were 0 bases for V and 4 bases for J; bases not matched to a gene: 5. The CDR3 DNA is TGCGCCAGCAGCTTGGGGTGGACAGGGACCACCGGGGAGCTGTTTTTT. As protein: CASSLGWTGTTGELFF.

The rearrangement uses TRBV12-5 and TRBJ2-7; D possibly corresponds to TRBD1 (6 bases). Germline lookup yields CDR1 LGHNT and CDR2 FRNRAP. V was clipped by 7 bases and J by 0 bases, with 13 bases between them. The CDR3 spans 14 residues. The CDR3 here is CASATQTGSYEQYF. Here the CDR3 DNA reads TGTGCTAGTGCTACCCAGACAGGCTCCTACGAGCAGTACTTC.

This clone was detected once. The chain carries TRBV27 and TRBJ2-1; TRBD2 aligns across 7 bases. Germline V gives CDR1 MNHEY, CDR2 SMNVEV (reference sequence). The trim removed 6 bases at V and 8 bases at J, leaving 16 bases unmatched. The CDR3 extends over 16 amino acids. DNA for the CDR3: TGTGCCAGCAGCCGAGGGCCGGGGGGTAAGTTGGATGAGCAGTTCTTC. Protein sequence: CASSRGPGGKLDEQFF.

J is TRBJ2-7 and V is TRBV15, with TRBD1 matching 7 bases. The CDR3 extends over 14 amino acids. Trimming removed 3 bases from V and 1 base from J; junction bases left unmatched: 3. Germline V gene lookup returns CDR1 LNHNV and CDR2 YYDKDF (reference sequence). The CDR3 sequence: CATSSRQGSYEQYF. The CDR3 nucleotides read TGTGCCACCAGCAGCAGACAGGGTTCCTACGAGCAGTACTTC.

This chain links TRBV19 with TRBJ1-1; maybe TRBD1 (5 bases). The CDR3 extends over 13 amino acids. The germline gives CDR1 LNHDA, CDR2 SQIVND (reference sequence). Trimming shortened V by 6 bases and J by 0 bases, and 8 bases separated the two germline ends. The CDR3, as DNA: TGTGCCAGTAGGGGCAGGGTGAACACTGAAGCTTTCTTT. This encodes CASRGRVNTEAFF.

Of note for this clone: Other nucleotide sequences from this sample produce the same CDR3. The genes are TRBV29-1 and TRBJ2-1; D unclear. V shed 0 bases and J shed 0 bases, with 3 bases lying between them. Germline CDR1 SQVTM, CDR2 ANQGSEA. The CDR3 is made up of 13 amino acids. CDR3 bases: TGCAGCGTTGAAGACAGCTCCTACAATGAGCAGTTCTTC. As protein: CSVEDSSYNEQFF.

The CDR3 is CASSVSGGDTGELFF. CDR3 DNA sequence: TGTGCCAGCAGCGTAAGCGGGGGGGACACCGGGGAGCTGTTTTTT. The chain employs TRBV9 and TRBJ2-2, with TRBD2 matching over 10 bases. Germline-derived CDR1 and CDR2 are SGDLS and YYNGEE. The CDR3 totals 15 residues. V lost 1 base to trimming and J lost 3 bases; unmatched junction nucleotides: 0. The full variable domain, rest sourced from reference TRBV9 and TRBJ2-2, is DSGVTQTPKHLITATGQRVTLRCSPRSGDLSVYWYQQSLDQGLQFLIQYYNGEERAKGNILERFSAQQFPDLHSELNLSSLELGDSALYFCASSVSGGDTGELFFGEGSRLTVL.

V and J are TRBV5-1 and TRBJ2-5, with no clear D. The V gene's germline CDR1 is SGHRS and CDR2 YFSETQ. The CDR3 sequence is 16 residues long. Trimming removed 3 bases from V and 5 bases from J, with 20 bases in between. The CDR3 DNA is TGCGCCAGCAGCTCTCCCGGCGGAGCCGGTGGGGAGACCCAGTACTTC. This encodes CASSSPGGAGGETQYF.

V gene TRBV19 combines with J gene TRBJ1-5; the match to TRBD1 covers 7 bases. There are 18 residues in the CDR3. The junction had 8 bases not matched to a gene; V was cut back by 0 bases and J by 0 bases. The germline gives CDR1 LNHDA, CDR2 SQIVND (reference sequence). CDR3 amino acids: CASSIEAGTANSNQPQHF. In nucleotides, the CDR3 is TGTGCCAGTAGTATAGAGGCTGGGACAGCTAATAGCAATCAGCCCCAGCATTTT.

The V gene is TRBV28, the J gene TRBJ1-2, with a tentative D call TRBD1 (6 bases). This CDR3 contains 12 residues. Trimming shortened V by 3 bases and J by 13 bases, and 15 bases separated the two germline ends. The germline V gene has CDR1 MDHEN and CDR2 SYDVKM. The CDR3 loop is CASSFLAGARTF. In DNA form, the CDR3 reads TGTGCCAGCAGTTTCCTCGCGGGGGCGCGCACCTTC.